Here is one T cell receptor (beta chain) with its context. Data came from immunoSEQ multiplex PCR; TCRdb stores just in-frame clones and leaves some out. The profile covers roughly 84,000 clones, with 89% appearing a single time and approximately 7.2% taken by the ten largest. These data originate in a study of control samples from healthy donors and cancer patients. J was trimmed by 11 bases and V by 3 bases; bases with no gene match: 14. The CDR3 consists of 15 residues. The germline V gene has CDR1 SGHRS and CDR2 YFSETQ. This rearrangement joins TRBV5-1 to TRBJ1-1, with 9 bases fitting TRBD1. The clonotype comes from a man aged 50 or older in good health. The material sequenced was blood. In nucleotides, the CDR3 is TGCGCCAGCAGCTGGGGGACAGGGAGAGCCCGTTATGCTTTCTTT. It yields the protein CASSWGTGRARYAFF.